The TCR beta chain described here comes from a study of blood T cell repertoires in COVID-19. V lost 1 base, J lost 3 bases, and 9 bases lay in between. This CDR3 has 14 amino acids. CDR1 SGHDT and CDR2 YYEEEE come from the germline V gene. TCRdb keeps only in-frame clones here, not all; method: immunoSEQ multiplex PCR. The sample holds roughly 320,000 clones, roughly nine tenths seen once. Sequencing used peripheral blood. The TCR was taken from a woman aged 25 to 39 with COVID-19, enrolled during active disease. This chain joins TRBV5-6 and TRBJ2-3; D call uncertain. The CDR3 sequence: CASSLQTRTDTQYF. The CDR3 coding sequence is TGTGCCAGCAGCTTGCAAACACGAACAGATACGCAGTATTTT. The full variable domain, with the rest looked up from reference TRBV5-6 and TRBJ2-3, is DAGVTQSPTHLIKTRGQQVTLRCSPKSGHDTVSWYQQALGQGPQFIFQYYEEEERQRGNFPDRFSGHQFPNYSSELNVNALLLGDSALYLCASSLQTRTDTQYFGPGTRLTVL.